The present T cell receptor beta chain was sequenced within a study of hypomethylating agent response in myelodysplastic syndrome. Assay used: immunoSEQ multiplex PCR; TCRdb lists only in-frame clones, some missing. The data hold several thousand clones, with roughly four fifths observed a single time. This material consisted of bone marrow, taken before or after starting hypomethylating agent treatment for myelodysplastic syndrome (not recorded which). The source is a human donor with myelodysplastic syndrome.

DNA of the CDR3: TGTGCCAGCAGCCAACCTACGAGAGGTGCCTTTGAGCAGTACTTC. It encodes CASSQPTRGAFEQYF. V and J are TRBV28 and TRBJ2-7; no clear D. V dropped 6 bases and J dropped 7 bases, with 22 bases sitting between them. The germline gives CDR1 MDHEN, CDR2 SYDVKM. CDR3 length: 15 residues.